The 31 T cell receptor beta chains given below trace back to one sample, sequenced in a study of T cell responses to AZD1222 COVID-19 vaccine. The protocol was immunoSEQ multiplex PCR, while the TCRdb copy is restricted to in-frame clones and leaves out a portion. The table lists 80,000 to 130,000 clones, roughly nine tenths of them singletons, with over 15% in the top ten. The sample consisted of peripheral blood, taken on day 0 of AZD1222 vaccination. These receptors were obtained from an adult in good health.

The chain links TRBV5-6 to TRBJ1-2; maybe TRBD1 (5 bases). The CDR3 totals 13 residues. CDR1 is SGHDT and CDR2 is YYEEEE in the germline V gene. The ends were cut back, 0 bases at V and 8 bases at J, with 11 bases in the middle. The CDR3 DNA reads TGTGCCAGCAGCTTGGTGGTAGGGGCGGGCTACACCTTC. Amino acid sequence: CASSLVVGAGYTF.

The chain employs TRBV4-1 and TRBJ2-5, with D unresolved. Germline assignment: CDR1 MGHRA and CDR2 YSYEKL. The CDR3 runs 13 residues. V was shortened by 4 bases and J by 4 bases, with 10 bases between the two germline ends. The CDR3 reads CASSRASSETQYF. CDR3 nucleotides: TGCGCCAGCAGCCGAGCTTCTTCAGAGACCCAGTACTTC.

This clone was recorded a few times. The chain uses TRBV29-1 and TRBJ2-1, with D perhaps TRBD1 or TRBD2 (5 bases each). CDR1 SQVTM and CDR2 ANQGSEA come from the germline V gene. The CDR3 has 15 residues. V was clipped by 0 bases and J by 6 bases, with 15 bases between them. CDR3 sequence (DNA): TGCAGCGTTGAAGATGGAGTGAGGGGTCTCAATGAGCAGTTCTTC. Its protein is CSVEDGVRGLNEQFF.

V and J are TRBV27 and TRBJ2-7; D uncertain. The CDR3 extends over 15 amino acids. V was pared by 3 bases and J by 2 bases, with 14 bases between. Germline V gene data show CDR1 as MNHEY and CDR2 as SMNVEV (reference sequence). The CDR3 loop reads CASSFGFSLAYEQYF. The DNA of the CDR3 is TGTGCCAGCAGTTTTGGTTTCAGTTTGGCCTACGAGCAGTACTTC.

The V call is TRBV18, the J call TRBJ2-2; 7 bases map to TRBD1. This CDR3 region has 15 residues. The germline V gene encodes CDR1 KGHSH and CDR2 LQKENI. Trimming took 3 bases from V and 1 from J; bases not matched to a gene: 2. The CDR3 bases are TGTGCCAGCTCACCTCGGACAGGGAACACCGGGGAGCTGTTTTTT. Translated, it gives CASSPRTGNTGELFF.

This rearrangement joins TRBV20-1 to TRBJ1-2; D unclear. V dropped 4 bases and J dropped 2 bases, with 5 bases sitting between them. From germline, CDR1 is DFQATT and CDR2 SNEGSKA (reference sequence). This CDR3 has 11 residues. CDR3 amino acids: CSAISNYGYTF. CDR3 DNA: TGCAGTGCTATTTCCAACTATGGCTACACCTTC.

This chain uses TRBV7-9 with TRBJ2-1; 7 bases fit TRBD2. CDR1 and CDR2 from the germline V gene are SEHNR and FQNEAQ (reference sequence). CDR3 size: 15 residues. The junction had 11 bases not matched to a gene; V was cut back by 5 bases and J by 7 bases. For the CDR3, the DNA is TGTGCCAGCAGCCCGATAGGACTAGGGCAGAATGAGCAGTTCTTC. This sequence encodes CASSPIGLGQNEQFF.

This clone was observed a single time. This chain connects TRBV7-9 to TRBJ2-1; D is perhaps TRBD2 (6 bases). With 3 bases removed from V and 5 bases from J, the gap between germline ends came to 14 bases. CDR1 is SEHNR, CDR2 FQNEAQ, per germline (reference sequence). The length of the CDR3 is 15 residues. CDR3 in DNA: TGTGCCAGCAGCTTGTTAAGTTCTAGCGACAATGAGCAGTTCTTC. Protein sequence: CASSLLSSSDNEQFF.

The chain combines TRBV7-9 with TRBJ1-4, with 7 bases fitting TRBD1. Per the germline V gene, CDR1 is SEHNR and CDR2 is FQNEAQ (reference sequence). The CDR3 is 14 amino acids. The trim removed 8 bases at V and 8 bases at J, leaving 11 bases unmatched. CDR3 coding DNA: TGTGCCAGCGGACTTAGGGGGCTCGGGGAAAAACTGTTTTTT. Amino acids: CASGLRGLGEKLFF.

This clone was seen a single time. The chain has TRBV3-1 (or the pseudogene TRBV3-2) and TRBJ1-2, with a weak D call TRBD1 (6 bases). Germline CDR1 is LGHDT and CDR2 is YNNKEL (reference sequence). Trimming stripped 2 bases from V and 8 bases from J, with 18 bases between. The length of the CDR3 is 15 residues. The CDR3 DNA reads TGTGCCAGCAGCCAACGCCCTCCAGGGGAGGAGGGCTACACCTTC. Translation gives CASSQRPPGEEGYTF.

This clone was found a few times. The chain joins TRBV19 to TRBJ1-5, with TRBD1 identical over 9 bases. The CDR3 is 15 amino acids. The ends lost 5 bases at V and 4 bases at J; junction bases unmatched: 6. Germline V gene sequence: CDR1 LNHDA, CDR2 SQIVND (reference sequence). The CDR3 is CASSRTGTGNQPQHF. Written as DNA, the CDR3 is TGTGCCAGTAGTCGTACCGGGACAGGGAATCAGCCCCAGCATTTT.

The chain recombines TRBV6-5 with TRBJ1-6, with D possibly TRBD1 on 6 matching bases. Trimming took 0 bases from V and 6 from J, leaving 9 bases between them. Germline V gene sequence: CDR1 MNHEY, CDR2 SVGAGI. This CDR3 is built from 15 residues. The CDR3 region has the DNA TGTGCCAGCAGTTACTCGAACAGGGCTAATTCACCCCTCCACTTT. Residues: CASSYSNRANSPLHF.

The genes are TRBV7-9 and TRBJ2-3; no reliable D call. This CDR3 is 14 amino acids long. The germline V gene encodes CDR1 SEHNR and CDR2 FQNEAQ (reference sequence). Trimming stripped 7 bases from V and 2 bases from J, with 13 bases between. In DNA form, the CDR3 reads TGTGCCAGCATACCGAATTGGAACACAGATACGCAGTATTTT. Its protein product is CASIPNWNTDTQYF. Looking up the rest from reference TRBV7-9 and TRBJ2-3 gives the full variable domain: DTGVSQNPRHKITKRGQNVTFRCDPISEHNRLYWYRQTLGQGPEFLTYFQNEAQLEKSRLLSDRFSAERPKGSFSTLEIQRTEQGDSAMYLCASIPNWNTDTQYFGPGTRLTVL.

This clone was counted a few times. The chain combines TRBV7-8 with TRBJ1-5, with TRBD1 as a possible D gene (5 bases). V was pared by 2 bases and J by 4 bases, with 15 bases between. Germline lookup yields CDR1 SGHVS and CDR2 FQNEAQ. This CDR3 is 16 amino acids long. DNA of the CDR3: TGTGCCAGCAGCTTATGGGGACTCCTCGAGAATCAGCCCCAGCATTTT. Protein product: CASSLWGLLENQPQHF.

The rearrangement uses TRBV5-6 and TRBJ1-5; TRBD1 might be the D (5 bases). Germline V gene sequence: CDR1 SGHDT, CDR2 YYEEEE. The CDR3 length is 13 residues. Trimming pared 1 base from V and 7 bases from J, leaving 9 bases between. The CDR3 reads CASSLPGQQPQHF. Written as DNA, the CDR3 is TGTGCCAGCAGCTTGCCAGGGCAACAGCCCCAGCATTTT.

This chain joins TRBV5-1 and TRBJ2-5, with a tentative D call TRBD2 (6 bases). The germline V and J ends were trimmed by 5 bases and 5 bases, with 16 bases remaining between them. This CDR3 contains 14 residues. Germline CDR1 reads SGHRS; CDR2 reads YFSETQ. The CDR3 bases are TGCGCCAGCAGGGAGGTGGCGGGGCCGGAGACCCAGTACTTC. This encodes CASREVAGPETQYF.

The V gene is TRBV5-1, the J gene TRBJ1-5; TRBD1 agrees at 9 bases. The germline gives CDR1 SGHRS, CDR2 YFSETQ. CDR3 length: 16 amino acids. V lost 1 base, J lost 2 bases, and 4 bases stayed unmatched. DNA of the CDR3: TGCGCCAGCAGCTTGACAGGGGGCTATGGCAATCAGCCCCAGCATTTT. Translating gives CASSLTGGYGNQPQHF.

CDR3 sequence reads: CASSLAQGAYNEQFF. The CDR3 DNA sequence: TGTGCCAGCAGCTTAGCGCAGGGGGCCTACAATGAGCAGTTCTTC. The chain links TRBV11-2 to TRBJ2-1; TRBD1 agrees at 7 bases. With 1 base clipped from V and 2 bases from J, the junction kept 2 bases outside the gene matches. Germline V gene data show CDR1 as SGHAT and CDR2 as FQNNGV. The CDR3 has 15 residues.

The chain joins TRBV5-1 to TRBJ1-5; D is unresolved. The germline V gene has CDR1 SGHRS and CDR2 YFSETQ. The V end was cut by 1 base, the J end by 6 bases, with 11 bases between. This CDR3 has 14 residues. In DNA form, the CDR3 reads TGCGCCAGCAGCTTGATGGGGTCGGGTCAGCCCCAGCATTTT. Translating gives CASSLMGSGQPQHF.

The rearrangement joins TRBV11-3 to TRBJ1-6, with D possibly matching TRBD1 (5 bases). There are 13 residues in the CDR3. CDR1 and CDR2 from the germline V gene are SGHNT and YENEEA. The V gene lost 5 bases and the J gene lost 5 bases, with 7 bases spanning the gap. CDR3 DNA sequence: TGTGCCAGCAGCGAGGACAATAATTCACCCCTCCACTTT. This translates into CASSEDNNSPLHF.

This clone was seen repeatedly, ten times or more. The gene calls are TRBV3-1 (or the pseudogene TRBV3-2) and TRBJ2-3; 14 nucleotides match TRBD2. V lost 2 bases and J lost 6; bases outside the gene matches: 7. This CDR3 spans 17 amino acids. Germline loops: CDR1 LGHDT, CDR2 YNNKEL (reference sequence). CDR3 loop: CASSQPPGTSGSDTQYF. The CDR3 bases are TGTGCCAGCAGCCAACCCCCGGGGACTAGCGGGAGTGATACGCAGTATTTT.

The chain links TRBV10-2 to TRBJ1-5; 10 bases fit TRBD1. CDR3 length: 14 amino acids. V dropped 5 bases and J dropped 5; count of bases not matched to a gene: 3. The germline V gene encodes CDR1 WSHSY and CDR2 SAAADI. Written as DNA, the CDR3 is TGCGCCAGCAGTCAGGACAGGGGGGATCAGCCCCAGCATTTT. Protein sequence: CASSQDRGDQPQHF.

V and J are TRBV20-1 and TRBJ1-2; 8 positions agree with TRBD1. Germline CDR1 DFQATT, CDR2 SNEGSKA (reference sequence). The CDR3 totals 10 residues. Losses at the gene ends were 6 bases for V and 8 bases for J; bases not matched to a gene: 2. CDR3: CSAGQDGYTF. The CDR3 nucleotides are TGCAGTGCGGGACAGGACGGCTACACCTTC.

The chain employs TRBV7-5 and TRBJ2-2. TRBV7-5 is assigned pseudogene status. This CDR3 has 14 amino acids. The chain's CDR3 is CVRSSSRGSGELFF. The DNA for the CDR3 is TGTGTCAGAAGCTCATCCCGTGGGTCCGGGGAGCTGTTTTTT.

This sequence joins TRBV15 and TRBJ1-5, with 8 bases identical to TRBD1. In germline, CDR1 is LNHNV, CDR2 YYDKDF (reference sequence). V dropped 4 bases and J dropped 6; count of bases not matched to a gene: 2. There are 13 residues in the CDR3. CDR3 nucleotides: TGTGCCACCAGCACAGGGGGCTTTCAGCCCCAGCATTTT. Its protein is CATSTGGFQPQHF.

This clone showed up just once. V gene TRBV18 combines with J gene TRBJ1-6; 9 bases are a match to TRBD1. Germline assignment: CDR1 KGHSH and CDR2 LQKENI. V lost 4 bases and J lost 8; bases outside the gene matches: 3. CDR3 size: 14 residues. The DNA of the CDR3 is TGTGCCAGCTCACTAGGGACAGGGCATTCACCCCTCCACTTT. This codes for CASSLGTGHSPLHF.

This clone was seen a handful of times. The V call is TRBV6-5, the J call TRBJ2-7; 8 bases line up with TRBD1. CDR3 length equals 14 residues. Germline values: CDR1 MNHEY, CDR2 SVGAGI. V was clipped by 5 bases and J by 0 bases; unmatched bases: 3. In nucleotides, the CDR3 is TGTGCCAGCAGTAGACAGGGGAGCTCCTACGAGCAGTACTTC. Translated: CASSRQGSSYEQYF.

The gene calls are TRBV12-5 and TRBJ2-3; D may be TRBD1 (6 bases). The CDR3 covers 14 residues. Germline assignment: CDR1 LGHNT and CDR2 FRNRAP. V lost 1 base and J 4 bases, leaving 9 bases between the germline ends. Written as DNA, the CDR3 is TGTGCTAGTGGTTTGGATCACAGGGCAGATACGCAGTATTTT. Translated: CASGLDHRADTQYF.

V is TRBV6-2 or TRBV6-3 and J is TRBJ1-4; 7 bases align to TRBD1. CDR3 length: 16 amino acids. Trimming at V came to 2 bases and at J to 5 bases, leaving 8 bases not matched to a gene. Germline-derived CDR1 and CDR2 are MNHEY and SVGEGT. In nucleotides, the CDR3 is TGTGCCAGCAGTTACGGTGGGGACAGCTCAAATGAAAAACTGTTTTTT. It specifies CASSYGGDSSNEKLFF.

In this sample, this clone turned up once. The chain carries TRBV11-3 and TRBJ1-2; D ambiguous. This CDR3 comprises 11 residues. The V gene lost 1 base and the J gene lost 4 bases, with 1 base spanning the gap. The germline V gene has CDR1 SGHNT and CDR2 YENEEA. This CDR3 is CASSLGYGYTF. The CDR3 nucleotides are TGTGCCAGCAGCTTAGGCTATGGCTACACCTTC.

The CDR3, as DNA: TGTGCCAGCAGCTTAATCGTGGGCGGTGAAAAACTGTTTTTT. Protein sequence: CASSLIVGGEKLFF. The chain recombines TRBV7-8 with TRBJ1-4; D unclear. There are 14 residues in the CDR3. The V end was cut by 2 bases, the J end by 7 bases, with 11 bases between. Germline V gene sequence: CDR1 SGHVS, CDR2 FQNEAQ.